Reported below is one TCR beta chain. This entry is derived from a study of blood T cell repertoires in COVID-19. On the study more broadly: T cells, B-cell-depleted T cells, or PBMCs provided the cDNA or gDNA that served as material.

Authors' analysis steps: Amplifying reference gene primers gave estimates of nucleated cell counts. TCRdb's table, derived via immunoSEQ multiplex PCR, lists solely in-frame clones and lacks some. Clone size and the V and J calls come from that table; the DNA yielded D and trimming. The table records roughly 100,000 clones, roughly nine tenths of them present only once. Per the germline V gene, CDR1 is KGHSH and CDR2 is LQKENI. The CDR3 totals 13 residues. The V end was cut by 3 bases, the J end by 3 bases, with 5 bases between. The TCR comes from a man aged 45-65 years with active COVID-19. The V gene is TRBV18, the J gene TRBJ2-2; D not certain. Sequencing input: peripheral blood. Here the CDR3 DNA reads TGTGCCAGCTCACCCCGGGACACCGGGGAGCTGTTTTTT. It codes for CASSPRDTGELFF.